This T cell receptor (beta chain) was sequenced in a study of CD8+CD57+ T cells in acquired aplastic anemia listed by TCRdb under 2018. Regarding the study in general: Extracted DNA from sorted CD4+ and CD8+ cells averaged about 2.9 ug, ranging from roughly 0.17 to 27.4 ug. Healthy donor samples averaged roughly 10 million reads for CD4+ and 11 million to 13 million for CD8+ cells. Overall study results and their limits: Roughly 31 CD8+ CDR3 sequences were shared between patients and controls but appeared highly expressed in patients and within their immunodominant clones. Between patients and healthy controls, no significant difference in CD8+ Simpson's diversity was found (P=0.060).

Trimmed from V: 7 bases; trimmed from J: 4 bases; junction bases lacking a gene match: 5. CDR1 and CDR2 were assigned from the germline V gene as SQVTM and ANQGSEA. From the cysteine through the phenylalanine, the CDR3 covers 13 amino acids. CDR3 DNA is the only sequence kept; it has 39 bases, read in frame from the first base. In the study, sorted CD4+ and CD8+ blood T cells from patients with severe aplastic anemia and from healthy subjects underwent deep sequencing of TCR repertoires. Ficoll-Paque density gradient centrifugation was used to isolate peripheral blood mononuclear cells. Before DNA was extracted, CD4+ and CD8+ T cells were sorted using either FACS or magnetic beads. As for this clonotype: Its antigen specificity is not known. Per-base qualities were not stored, and no clone one base away is much larger.

Genomic DNA served as template for TCR beta VDJ combination and CDR3 sequence profiling. An Illumina HiSeq 2000 was used for TCR repertoire sequencing. In the paper's pipeline: TRBV/TRBJ rearrangement plots, CDR3 size and DJ length profiles, and Simpson's diversity index were used to evaluate the repertoires. The most abundant DNA sequence in the deep sequencing data was taken as the immunodominant clone. CDR3 amino acid sequences were screened for sharing across subjects and were compared with published repertoires and the VDJdb database. TCRdb passed the public sequencing reads through fastp at Q25 and MiXCR, retaining productive beta sequences. Every entry covers one CDR3 protein and lists the most common genes and DNA from its rows. These V and J calls are TCRdb output, not the study's own analysis. This sample holds around 150,000 distinct CDR3 sequences; approximately 41% were observed only once. The top ten clones comprise roughly 8.1% of the sample.

Sequenced: sorted CD4+, CD8+, or CD8+CD57+ T cells (not recorded which) from PBMCs. The chain uses TRBV29-1 and TRBJ1-4; 8 central nucleotides agree with TRBD1. The sequence derives from a human donor in good health, serving as a control. The CDR3 sequence is CSARTGINEKLFF. The DNA reads TGCAGCGCTAGGACAGGGATTAATGAAAAACTGTTTTTT. Reference TRBV29-1 and TRBJ1-4 genes cover what lies past the CDR3, so the full variable domain is SAVISQKPSRDICQRGTSLTIQCQVDSQVTMMFWYRQQPGQSLTLIATANQGSEATYESGFVIDKFPISRPNLTFSTLTVSNMSPEDSSIYLCSARTGINEKLFFGSGTQLSVL.